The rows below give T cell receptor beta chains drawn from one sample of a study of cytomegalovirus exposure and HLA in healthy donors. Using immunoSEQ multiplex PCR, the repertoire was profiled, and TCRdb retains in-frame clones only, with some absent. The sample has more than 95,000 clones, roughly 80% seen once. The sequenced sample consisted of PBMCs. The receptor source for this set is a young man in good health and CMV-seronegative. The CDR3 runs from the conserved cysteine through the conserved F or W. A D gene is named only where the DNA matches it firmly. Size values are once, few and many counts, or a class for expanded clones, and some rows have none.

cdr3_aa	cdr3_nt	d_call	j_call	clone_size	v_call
CASSYDRGDTQYF	TGTGCCAGCAGCTACGACAGGGGGGATACGCAGTATTTT	TRBD1	TRBJ2-3	.	TRBV5-6
CASSRHALLSGNTIYF	TGTGCCAGCAGCCGTCACGCACTCCTCTCTGGAAACACCATATATTTT	.	TRBJ1-3	once	TRBV5-6
CASSLVVSGAYNEQFF	TGTGCCAGCAGCTTGGTTGTTAGCGGGGCCTACAATGAGCAGTTCTTC	TRBD2	TRBJ2-1	.	TRBV5-5
CASSLGVAGGQETQYF	TGTGCCAGCAGCCTGGGAGTAGCGGGGGGGCAAGAGACCCAGTACTTC	TRBD2	TRBJ2-5	.	TRBV7-3
CASSKQTGQGNEQYF	TGTGCCAGCAGCAAGCAAACGGGACAGGGGAACGAGCAGTACTTC	TRBD1	TRBJ2-7	few	TRBV16
CATSRSWWAHEQFF	TGTGCCACCAGCAGGTCTTGGTGGGCGCATGAGCAGTTCTTC	.	TRBJ2-1	once	TRBV15
CASSQGRGLSYEQYF	TGTGCCAGCAGCCAGGGCAGGGGCTTGTCCTACGAGCAGTACTTC	.	TRBJ2-7	.	TRBV11-1
CASSPDRTGGEQFF	TGTGCCAGCTCACCTGATAGGACAGGTGGTGAGCAGTTCTTC	TRBD1	TRBJ2-1	.	TRBV18
CASSVGAWENEQFF	TGTGCCAGCAGCGTAGGGGCTTGGGAGAATGAGCAGTTCTTC	.	TRBJ2-1	.	TRBV9
CASSPPGQGRYNEQFF	TGTGCCAGCAGTCCCCCCGGACAGGGACGTTACAATGAGCAGTTCTTC	TRBD1	TRBJ2-1	.	TRBV27
CASSLRRGVGYTF	TGCGCCAGCAGCCTTCGCAGGGGGGTCGGCTACACCTTC	TRBD1	TRBJ1-2	.	TRBV4-3
CASKGGANTGELFF	TGTGCCAGCAAAGGGGGTGCGAACACCGGGGAGCTGTTTTTT	.	TRBJ2-2	.	TRBV6-4
CASIPLAGGYTGELFF	TGTGCCAGTATTCCCCTAGCGGGGGGGTACACCGGGGAGCTGTTTTTT	TRBD2	TRBJ2-2	.	TRBV19
CASSLFRGTDTQYF	TGCGCCAGCAGCTTGTTCAGGGGCACAGATACGCAGTATTTT	.	TRBJ2-3	few	TRBV5-1
CSVGLAVEAKNIQYF	TGCAGCGTTGGACTAGCGGTCGAAGCCAAAAACATTCAGTACTTC	TRBD2	TRBJ2-4	.	TRBV29-1
CASSYQGHTDTQYF	TGCGCCAGCTCCTATCAGGGGCACACAGATACGCAGTATTTT	.	TRBJ2-3	.	TRBV5-1
CASSPPTQGHNSPLHF	TGTGCCAGCAGCCCGCCCACACAGGGGCATAATTCACCCCTCCACTTT	TRBD1	TRBJ1-6	.	TRBV5-6
CASQGRYEQYF	TGTGCCAGTCAAGGCAGGTACGAGCAGTACTTC	.	TRBJ2-7	.	TRBV6-9
CASSLALSPVTDTQYF	TGCGCCAGCAGCTTGGCCCTTTCCCCAGTCACAGATACGCAGTATTTT	.	TRBJ2-3	.	TRBV5-1
CASSLGDRGSTDTQYF	TGCGCCAGCAGCCTGGGGGACAGGGGAAGCACAGATACGCAGTATTTT	TRBD1	TRBJ2-3	.	TRBV5-1
CASSPLGQSEGYTF	TGTGCCAGCTCACCACTGGGACAGTCTGAAGGCTACACCTTC	TRBD1	TRBJ1-2	once	TRBV18
CASARGVPLNTEAFF	TGTGCCTCAGCCCGAGGAGTACCCCTGAACACTGAAGCTTTCTTT	.	TRBJ1-1	.	TRBV7-9
CASGLVTGTGVSGANVLTF	TGTGCTAGTGGTTTGGTAACCGGGACAGGGGTTTCTGGGGCCAACGTCCTGACTTTC	TRBD1	TRBJ2-6	once	TRBV12-5
CASSGGRGIFSPLHF	TGTGCCAGTAGTGGAGGCCGGGGGATTTTTTCACCCCTCCACTTT	.	TRBJ1-6	.	TRBV19
CASSEVQIRDYGYTF	TGTGCCAGCAGTGAAGTACAGATCAGAGACTATGGCTACACCTTC	.	TRBJ1-2	.	TRBV2
CASSQVGVCEAFF	TGTGCCAGCAGCCAAGTAGGGGTATGTGAAGCTTTCTTT	.	TRBJ1-1	.	TRBV4-2
CASSLGQGFSYEQYF	TGTGCCAGCAGCTTGGGACAGGGTTTCTCCTACGAGCAGTACTTC	TRBD1	TRBJ2-7	.	TRBV5-6
CASSLVGGRSNEKLFF	TGTGCCAGCAGCTTGGTAGGGGGCAGGAGTAATGAAAAACTGTTTTTT	TRBD1	TRBJ1-4	.	TRBV5-4
CASSPDSQRHEQYF	TGTGCCAGCAGCCCCGACAGCCAACGACACGAGCAGTACTTC	.	TRBJ2-7	.	TRBV7-2
CASSWTSGGASETQYF	TGTGCCAGCAGCTGGACTAGCGGGGGGGCTTCAGAGACCCAGTACTTC	TRBD2	TRBJ2-5	.	TRBV2
CASSSIQASVSYEQYF	TGTGCCAGCAGCTCGATACAGGCTTCCGTCTCCTACGAGCAGTACTTC	.	TRBJ2-7	.	TRBV12-1
CASSYSPSSYNEQFF	TGCGCCAGCAGCTACAGCCCGAGCTCCTACAATGAGCAGTTCTTC	.	TRBJ2-1	.	TRBV4-3
CASSTGAPEAFF	TGTGCCAGTAGTACAGGGGCGCCTGAAGCTTTCTTT	.	TRBJ1-1	.	TRBV19
CASSLSNRQPQHF	TGTGCCAGCAGCTTGAGTAACAGGCAGCCCCAGCATTTT	.	TRBJ1-5	.	TRBV7-2
CASRDDGRVGSPLHF	TGTGCCAGCAGGGACGATGGGAGGGTTGGGTCACCCCTCCACTTT	.	TRBJ1-6	.	TRBV25-1
CASSPLKSLPERGGYTF	TGTGCCAGCAGCCCCCTTAAATCGCTCCCAGAAAGAGGGGGCTACACCTTC	.	TRBJ1-2	.	TRBV11-2
CASRATGGEETQYF	TGTGCCAGCAGGGCGACAGGGGGCGAGGAGACCCAGTACTTC	TRBD1	TRBJ2-5	.	TRBV5-4
CASSGGGYYGYTF	TGTGCCAGCAGTGGGGGGGGTTACTATGGCTACACCTTC	.	TRBJ1-2	few	TRBV2
CASSQLGWGDEKLFF	TGTGCCAGCAGCCAGTTGGGGTGGGGGGATGAAAAACTGTTTTTT	.	TRBJ1-4	.	TRBV5-5
CATSRPRETEAFF	TGTGCCACCAGCAGACCCCGTGAGACTGAAGCTTTCTTT	.	TRBJ1-1	.	TRBV15
CASSPSLSLTPSGANVLTF	TGTGCCAGCAGCCCATCCTTATCGCTGACTCCCTCTGGGGCCAACGTCCTGACTTTC	.	TRBJ2-6	once	TRBV7-2
CASSIGQGRNTEAFF	TGTGCCAGTAGTATAGGTCAGGGGAGGAACACTGAAGCTTTCTTT	.	TRBJ1-1	.	TRBV19
CASSLGMVRDEQFF	TGTGCCAGCAGCTTAGGAATGGTGAGGGATGAGCAGTTCTTC	.	TRBJ2-1	.	TRBV7-2
CASSFGREAYNSPLHF	TGTGCCAGCAGCTTCGGGAGGGAAGCCTATAATTCACCCCTCCACTTT	.	TRBJ1-6	.	TRBV5-4
CASTSGFYTEAFF	.	.	TRBJ1-1	.	TRBV19
CASSVGHLNTGELFF	TGTGCCAGCAGCGTGGGGCACCTGAACACCGGGGAGCTGTTTTTT	.	TRBJ2-2	.	TRBV9
CASSPTSGGLYEQYF	TGTGCCAGCTCACCGACTAGCGGAGGACTCTACGAGCAGTACTTC	TRBD2	TRBJ2-7	.	TRBV18
CASSIQGRSNQPQHF	TGTGCCAGCAGTATACAGGGTAGGAGCAATCAGCCCCAGCATTTT	.	TRBJ1-5	.	TRBV6-5
CASSPRGGETQYF	TGTGCCAGCTCACCAAGAGGTGGGGAGACCCAGTACTTC	.	TRBJ2-5	.	TRBV18
CASSLGGGGYGYTF	TGCGCCAGCAGCTTGGGAGGGGGCGGCTATGGCTACACCTTC	TRBD1	TRBJ1-2	.	TRBV5-1
CASSSRGTATEQYF	TGTGCCAGCAGTTCCCGCGGGACAGCGACCGAGCAGTACTTC	.	TRBJ2-7	.	TRBV6-5
CASNKGQGADYEQYF	TGTGCCAGTAATAAGGGACAGGGGGCAGACTACGAGCAGTACTTC	TRBD1	TRBJ2-7	once	TRBV19
CASSLSLLSTPGELFF	TGTGCCAGCAGCTTAAGCCTTCTTAGTACCCCCGGGGAGCTGTTTTTT	.	TRBJ2-2	once	TRBV7-9
CASSGGDGEAFF	TGTGCCAGCAGCGGGGGGGACGGTGAAGCTTTCTTT	.	TRBJ1-1	.	TRBV7-8
CATSREAGTYNEQFF	TGTGCCACCAGCAGAGAAGCAGGGACCTACAATGAGCAGTTCTTC	.	TRBJ2-1	.	TRBV15
CASSVGAGTYNEQFF	TGTGCCAGCAGCGTAGGGGCAGGTACCTACAATGAGCAGTTCTTC	.	TRBJ2-1	.	TRBV9
CASANGWEQYF	TGTGCCAGCGCGAACGGGTGGGAGCAGTACTTC	.	TRBJ2-7	few	TRBV2
CASSQGGQGEGTGELFF	TGCGCCAGCAGCCAAGGGGGACAGGGAGAAGGCACCGGGGAGCTGTTTTTT	TRBD1	TRBJ2-2	.	TRBV4-1
CASSPRTGLLSYEQYF	TGTGCCAGCAGCCCCCGGACAGGCCTCCTCTCCTACGAGCAGTACTTC	TRBD1	TRBJ2-7	.	TRBV7-8